The 16 T cell receptor beta chains given below trace back to one sample, sequenced in a study of shared clonotypes between healthy human individuals. Positively selected for CCR7, the CD45RO-negative cells used as naive CD8 cells excluded terminally differentiated effector memory CD45RA+ cells. The assay was immunoSEQ multiplex PCR, and TCRdb's table has in-frame clones only and misses some. This sample has 2 million to 2.5 million clones, with 85% to 95% found just once. Sequenced input: naive CD8+ T cells from PBMCs. The receptors come from a man aged 18-30 years in good health. Some clones in this sample may be carry-over from other donors' samples.

The V gene is TRBV7-8, the J gene TRBJ1-3, with D unclear. V was pared by 5 bases and J by 0 bases, with 17 bases between. The CDR3 spans 17 residues. Germline V gene sequence: CDR1 SGHVS, CDR2 FQNEAQ. In DNA, the CDR3 is TGTGCCAGCAGCCCCCACCCGATGACGCTCTCTGGAAACACCATATATTTT. Translating gives CASSPHPMTLSGNTIYF. Combining the CDR3 with reference TRBV7-8 and TRBJ1-3 gives the whole variable domain GAGVSQSPRYKVAKRGQDVALRCDPISGHVSLFWYQQALGQGPEFLTYFQNEAQLDKSGLPSDRFFAERPEGSVSTLKIQRTQQEDSAVYLCASSPHPMTLSGNTIYFGEGSWLTVV.

The CDR3 region has the DNA TGTGCCAGCAGCCAAGGACAGGGAATGATATGGAACGAGCAGTACTTC. This sequence encodes CASSQGQGMIWNEQYF. This chain uses TRBV2 with TRBJ2-7; 8 positions agree with TRBD1. With V trimmed by 6 bases and J by 5 bases, 15 bases remained unmatched. The CDR3 length is 16 residues. Germline V gene data show CDR1 as SNHLY and CDR2 as FYNNEI.

The chain joins TRBV11-2 to TRBJ2-5, with 14 bases fitting TRBD2. V gave up 4 bases and J gave up 4 bases; unmatched junction bases: 8. The CDR3 spans 17 residues. The germline gives CDR1 SGHAT, CDR2 FQNNGV. CDR3 amino acids: CASSSGLAGGIGETQYF. CDR3 coding DNA: TGTGCCAGCAGCTCCGGACTAGCGGGAGGTATAGGAGAGACCCAGTACTTC.

In the case of this clone: This same CDR3 is encoded by further DNA sequences in the sample. The V and J genes are TRBV5-1 and TRBJ2-1; unclear D gene. This CDR3 is built from 12 residues. V lost 0 bases, J lost 8 bases, and 6 bases lay in between. The germline gives CDR1 SGHRS, CDR2 YFSETQ. The DNA for the CDR3 is TGCGCCAGCAGCTTGGGCCGGGATGAGCAGTTCTTC. It specifies CASSLGRDEQFF.

This chain uses TRBV28 with TRBJ2-5, with D possibly being TRBD1 (5 bases). This CDR3 contains 15 residues. Per germline, CDR1 MDHEN and CDR2 SYDVKM. Trimming left V 7 bases short and J 3 bases short, with 18 bases between. CDR3 region: CASTLLGRQKETQYF. In nucleotides, the CDR3 is TGTGCCAGCACTCTTTTGGGGCGACAGAAAGAGACCCAGTACTTC.

This clone was observed once. The gene calls are TRBV9 and TRBJ2-7, with D tentatively TRBD1 or TRBD2 (5 bases each). V lost 0 bases and J 4 bases, leaving 20 bases between the germline ends. The CDR3 loop spans 17 amino acids. CDR1 and CDR2 (germline): SGDLS, YYNGEE. The CDR3 bases are TGTGCCAGCAGCGTAGGGGTGGGGGAGAACTTAAAGTACGAGCAGTACTTC. This encodes CASSVGVGENLKYEQYF.

This clone was seen only once. The chain links TRBV2 to TRBJ2-3; possibly TRBD1 or TRBD2 for D (5 bases each). The CDR3 covers 14 residues. The V gene's germline CDR1 is SNHLY and CDR2 FYNNEI. V shed 0 bases and J shed 4 bases, with 8 bases lying between them. CDR3 DNA sequence: TGTGCCAGCAGTGAAGCGGGGACCTCAGATACGCAGTATTTT. It is translated as CASSEAGTSDTQYF.

This chain links TRBV28 with TRBJ1-3; unclear D gene. The V gene's germline CDR1 is MDHEN and CDR2 SYDVKM. The CDR3 is 14 amino acids. Trimming pared 5 bases from V and 0 bases from J, leaving 8 bases between. CDR3 amino acids: CASSVPNSGNTIYF. The CDR3 coding sequence is TGTGCCAGCAGTGTCCCGAACTCTGGAAACACCATATATTTT.

The genes are TRBV13 and TRBJ1-2; TRBD1 aligns across 9 bases. The CDR3 runs 16 residues. Germline CDR1 and CDR2: PRHDT and FYEKMQ (reference sequence). The J segment lost 8 bases and the V segment lost 1 base, leaving 11 bases of the junction unmatched. CDR3 sequence (DNA): TGTGCCAGCAGCTTAGCCTATGGACAGGGGATCGAGGGCTACACCTTC. This translates into CASSLAYGQGIEGYTF.

The V gene is TRBV19, the J gene TRBJ1-1, with TRBD1 matching 8 bases. After removal of 5 bases from V and 4 bases from J, the junction contained 6 bases not matched to a gene. The CDR3 contains 14 residues. Germline-derived CDR1 and CDR2 are LNHDA and SQIVND (reference sequence). The CDR3 here is CASSERTGSTEAFF. The CDR3 DNA follows: TGTGCCAGTAGTGAAAGGACAGGGAGCACTGAAGCTTTCTTT.

The V gene is TRBV10-1, the J gene TRBJ2-2; TRBD1 matches 7 bases. The V gene's germline CDR1 is WNHNN and CDR2 SYGVQD (reference sequence). V was clipped by 6 bases and J by 3 bases; unmatched bases: 13. The CDR3 covers 17 residues. The CDR3 nucleotides are TGCGCCAGCAGCGGGACAGACTCTTTAACCGACACCGGGGAGCTGTTTTTT. It specifies CASSGTDSLTDTGELFF.

The rearrangement links TRBV19 to TRBJ2-1; weak D call: TRBD1 (6 bases). Trimming shortened V by 3 bases and J by 5 bases, and 14 bases separated the two germline ends. This CDR3 region has 15 residues. Germline values: CDR1 LNHDA, CDR2 SQIVND (reference sequence). The chain's CDR3 is CASSIYTGSHNEQFF. The CDR3 bases are TGTGCCAGTAGTATCTATACAGGGTCCCACAATGAGCAGTTCTTC. The full variable domain, in which reference TRBV19 and TRBJ2-1 provide the parts outside the CDR3, is DGGITQSPKYLFRKEGQNVTLSCEQNLNHDAMYWYRQDPGQGLRLIYYSQIVNDFQKGDIAEGYSVSREKKESFPLTVTSAQKNPTAFYLCASSIYTGSHNEQFFGPGTRLTVL.

V gene TRBV5-1 combines with J gene TRBJ2-1; the match to TRBD2 covers 10 bases. The J segment lost 0 bases and the V segment lost 3 bases, leaving 0 bases of the junction unmatched. CDR3 length: 15 amino acids. Germline loops: CDR1 SGHRS, CDR2 YFSETQ. The CDR3 DNA reads TGCGCCAGCAGCTCTAGCGGGAGCTCCTACAATGAGCAGTTCTTC. As protein: CASSSSGSSYNEQFF.

This clone has a single count. This chain uses TRBV27 with TRBJ2-7, with TRBD1 matching over 8 bases. V gave up 7 bases and J gave up 5 bases; unmatched junction bases: 10. Germline V CDR1 and CDR2: MNHEY, SMNVEV (reference sequence). The CDR3 is 14 residues long. Here the CDR3 reads CASKLYRGSHEQYF. The CDR3 region has the DNA TGTGCCAGCAAACTTTACAGGGGGTCTCACGAGCAGTACTTC.

As concerns this clone: Other DNA sequences from this sample encode an identical CDR3 as well. The V and J genes are TRBV19 and TRBJ2-1; D gene uncertain. CDR3 length: 12 residues. Germline V gene sequence: CDR1 LNHDA, CDR2 SQIVND (reference sequence). V gave up 3 bases and J gave up 6 bases, with 6 bases separating them. Here the CDR3 DNA reads TGTGCCAGTAGTATCGTCGCCAATGAGCAGTTCTTC. It codes for CASSIVANEQFF.

In the case of this clone: At the DNA level, this CDR3 is encoded by other sequences in the same sample as well. The V gene is TRBV9, the J gene TRBJ2-6; D is undetermined. The V gene's germline CDR1 is SGDLS and CDR2 YYNGEE. Trimming took off 3 bases at V and 0 bases at J, with 4 bases between the two ends. The CDR3 is 14 residues long. CDR3 sequence: CASSASSGANVLTF. CDR3 sequence (DNA): TGTGCCAGCAGCGCTAGCTCTGGGGCCAACGTCCTGACTTTC. Together with reference TRBV9 and TRBJ2-6, the CDR3 gives the full variable domain: DSGVTQTPKHLITATGQRVTLRCSPRSGDLSVYWYQQSLDQGLQFLIQYYNGEERAKGNILERFSAQQFPDLHSELNLSSLELGDSALYFCASSASSGANVLTFGAGSRLTVL.